The next 15 T cell receptor beta chains were all read from a single sample in a study of CD8 T cells in Susac syndrome. Reverse transcription of about 0.45 to 1 ug RNA was performed with random hexamers. TCRdb fed the immunoSEQ multiplex PCR reads into MiXCR, producing one record per CDR3 protein. There are 150,000 to 200,000 distinct CDR3 sequences in the sample; around 94% occur only once, and 0.085% to 0.095% lies in the top ten. Sequencing was carried out using CD4+ T cells from PBMCs. Source of these receptors: a human donor with multiple sclerosis.

The genes are TRBV4-3 and TRBJ1-1; D is unresolved. This CDR3 region has 16 residues. Germline assignment: CDR1 LGHNA and CDR2 YSLEER. The germline V and J ends were trimmed by 4 bases and 1 base, with 16 bases remaining between them. CDR3 DNA sequence: TGCGCCAGCAGCCGAGCAGGTTGGTTAGGGAACACTGAAGCTTTCTTT. It codes for CASSRAGWLGNTEAFF.

The V and J genes are TRBV3-1 and TRBJ2-3; D unclear. V dropped 8 bases and J dropped 6 bases, with 21 bases sitting between them. This CDR3 is built from 15 residues. CDR1 and CDR2 from the germline V gene are LGHDT and YNNKEL (reference sequence). The CDR3 protein is CASRIMTSQGDTQYF. Here the CDR3 DNA reads TGTGCCAGCCGAATCATGACCTCCCAAGGGGATACGCAGTATTTT.

The chain carries TRBV6-1 and TRBJ1-1; D gene unclear. Trimming took off 1 base at V and 3 bases at J, with 6 bases between the two ends. The CDR3 length is 13 residues. Germline CDR1 MNHNS, CDR2 SASEGT. The CDR3 DNA reads TGTGCCAGCAGTGAAGGGGTGGACACTGAAGCTTTCTTT. Protein product: CASSEGVDTEAFF.

V and J are TRBV6-1 and TRBJ2-1; 11 bases agree with TRBD2. There are 19 residues in the CDR3. The V gene's germline CDR1 is MNHNS and CDR2 SASEGT. Trimming at V came to 3 bases and at J to 6 bases, leaving 16 bases not matched to a gene. The CDR3, as DNA: TGTGCCAGCAGTGAGTGGATGGGGCTAGCGGGAGGAGGAAGCAATGAGCAGTTCTTC. Protein sequence: CASSEWMGLAGGGSNEQFF.

Only one count was recorded for this clonotype. The gene calls are TRBV5-1 and TRBJ2-7, with 7 bases that match TRBD2. Germline-derived CDR1 and CDR2 are SGHRS and YFSETQ. This CDR3 is 16 amino acids long. V lost 0 bases and J lost 4; bases outside the gene matches: 10. Here the CDR3 reads CASSLGLGGSTYEQYF. The CDR3 DNA reads as TGCGCCAGCAGCTTGGGGCTTGGCGGGAGTACGTACGAGCAGTACTTC.

This sequence joins TRBV2 and TRBJ2-5, with a weak D call TRBD1 (5 bases). The V end lost 9 bases, the J end lost 6 bases, and 14 bases lay between the germline ends. Germline CDR1 reads SNHLY; CDR2 reads FYNNEI. The CDR3 runs to 12 residues. The CDR3, as DNA: TGTGCCAGTGAGACAGTCACACAGACCCAGTACTTC. As protein: CASETVTQTQYF.

V usage is TRBV20-1 and J usage is TRBJ2-4, with D hard to call. Germline values: CDR1 DFQATT, CDR2 SNEGSKA (reference sequence). The CDR3 length is 12 residues. V was shortened by 3 bases and J by 9 bases, with 12 bases between the two germline ends. Here the CDR3 reads CSASSGRSIQYF. CDR3 coding DNA: TGCAGTGCTAGTTCGGGTAGGAGCATTCAGTACTTC.

CDR3 DNA: TGTGCCAGCAGTTACTTGGGGGACAGGGTTGAGACCCAGTACTTC. Amino acids: CASSYLGDRVETQYF. The chain links TRBV6-5 to TRBJ2-5; the match to TRBD1 covers 9 bases. Germline V gene lookup returns CDR1 MNHEY and CDR2 SVGAGI. The J segment lost 5 bases and the V segment lost 1 base, leaving 5 bases of the junction unmatched. The CDR3 is 15 amino acids.

The chain combines TRBV27 with TRBJ1-2, with D unclear. Germline loops: CDR1 MNHEY, CDR2 SMNVEV (reference sequence). The V end lost 2 bases, the J end lost 4 bases, and 11 bases lay between the germline ends. The CDR3 runs 14 residues. As DNA, the CDR3 is TGTGCCAGCAGTTTAGGAGGTTTCCCCTATGGCTACACCTTC. Amino acid sequence: CASSLGGFPYGYTF.

This rearrangement joins TRBV4-2 to TRBJ1-2, with TRBD1 matching over 12 bases. The CDR3 totals 16 residues. Unmatched junction bases numbered 3, after V lost 0 bases and J lost 4 bases. The germline V gene encodes CDR1 LGHNA and CDR2 YNFKEQ. The CDR3 DNA reads as TGTGCCAGCAGCCAAGAGGGGACAGGGGGCAGCTATGGCTACACCTTC. It encodes CASSQEGTGGSYGYTF.

The chain links TRBV14 to TRBJ1-1, with TRBD1 as a possible D gene (5 bases). V was shortened by 0 bases and J by 0 bases, with 14 bases between the two germline ends. The germline gives CDR1 SGHDN, CDR2 FVKESK. The CDR3 extends over 17 amino acids. CDR3 coding DNA: TGTGCCAGCAGCCAAGACGACAGATCCTACATGAACACTGAAGCTTTCTTT. Its protein is CASSQDDRSYMNTEAFF.

V usage is TRBV30 and J usage is TRBJ2-3, with TRBD2 matching 9 bases. From germline, CDR1 is GTSNPN and CDR2 SVGIG (reference sequence). The CDR3 is 14 residues long. Losses at the gene ends were 5 bases for V and 1 base for J; bases not matched to a gene: 4. The CDR3 DNA is TGTGCCTGGGCGGGAGGGCCAGGCACAGATACGCAGTATTTT. Amino acids: CAWAGGPGTDTQYF.

The count of this clonotype is one. The chain uses TRBV10-2 and TRBJ2-7; possibly TRBD1 for D (5 bases). This CDR3 spans 12 amino acids. The V gene's germline CDR1 is WSHSY and CDR2 SAAADI. V was shortened by 10 bases and J by 6 bases, with 16 bases between the two germline ends. The CDR3 bases are TGCGCCACCGGGCGATTTGGGGCCGAGCAGTACTTC. This codes for CATGRFGAEQYF.

CDR3 DNA sequence: TGTGCCAGCAGCTGGACCCCGTTGGAGACCCAGTACTTC. The encoded protein is CASSWTPLETQYF. The V gene is TRBV11-3, the J gene TRBJ2-5; D remains ambiguous. The CDR3 has 13 amino acids. The germline V gene has CDR1 SGHNT and CDR2 YENEEA. Trimming removed 4 bases from V and 5 bases from J, with 11 bases in between. Together with reference TRBV11-3 and TRBJ2-5, the CDR3 gives the full variable domain: EAGVVQSPRYKIIEKKQPVAFWCNPISGHNTLYWYLQNLGQGPELLIRYENEEAVDDSQLPKDRFSAERLKGVDSTLKIQPAELGDSAVYLCASSWTPLETQYFGPGTRLLVL.

The chain uses TRBV18 and TRBJ1-5, with 10 positions matching TRBD1. V lost 7 bases to trimming and J lost 5 bases; unmatched junction nucleotides: 2. Germline V gene lookup returns CDR1 KGHSH and CDR2 LQKENI. This CDR3 has 13 amino acids. This chain's CDR3 is CASLGTGDQPQHF. CDR3 sequence (DNA): TGTGCCAGCTTGGGGACAGGGGATCAGCCCCAGCATTTT.